This entry concerns a single T cell receptor (beta chain). This sample was taken from a study of blood T cell repertoires in COVID-19. For the study at large: Sources were T cells, B-cell-depleted T cells, or PBMCs; the material itself was cDNA or gDNA.

Recruits, aged about 18 to 89 years, lived in 24 US areas. Two negative PCRs, clearance, or symptom resolution had been documented for recovered Cohort 3 donors. Looked up from germline, CDR1 is LNHDA and CDR2 is SQIVND (reference sequence). There are 16 residues in the CDR3. The V gene end was trimmed by 9 bases and the J gene end by 2 bases; junction bases not matched to a gene: 14. In the authors' workflow: The assay estimated nucleated cells by amplifying reference gene primers. Data came from immunoSEQ multiplex PCR; TCRdb stores just in-frame clones and leaves some out. Clone size and the V and J calls come from that table; the DNA yielded D and trimming. The table shows 170,000 or so clones, with 88% occurring only once.

The clonotype comes from a woman between 45 and 65 years old who had recovered from COVID-19. V gene TRBV19 combines with J gene TRBJ2-7; 9 bases map to TRBD1. Material for sequencing was PBMCs or T cells enriched from blood (not recorded which). CDR3 DNA: TGTGCCAGCACCCCAGGGACAGGGATATTTCCCTACGAGCAGTACTTC. Its translation: CASTPGTGIFPYEQYF.